Shown below are 11 T cell receptor beta chains from a single sample sequenced in a study of T cell responses to AZD1222 COVID-19 vaccine. Some clones are missing from TCRdb's copy, which holds only in-frame ones; the method was immunoSEQ multiplex PCR. The sample holds 100,000 or so clones; around 86% are singletons and the top ten take about 6%. The source material was peripheral blood, sampled on day 0 of AZD1222 vaccination. Every receptor here comes from an adult in good health.

J is TRBJ2-2 and V is TRBV12-5; no firm D call. Trimming took 6 bases from V and 2 from J, leaving 10 bases between them. The CDR3 totals 14 residues. Germline CDR1 is LGHNT and CDR2 is FRNRAP. Written as DNA, the CDR3 is TGTGCTAGTGGCTCGGCAGTTAACACCGGGGAGCTGTTTTTT. Protein: CASGSAVNTGELFF.

V usage is TRBV7-9 and J usage is TRBJ2-2; no firm D call. Germline values: CDR1 SEHNR, CDR2 FQNEAQ (reference sequence). The germline V and J ends were trimmed by 10 bases and 7 bases, with 10 bases remaining between them. This CDR3 spans 11 amino acids. The CDR3 region is CAMSPSGELFF. For the CDR3, the DNA is TGTGCCATGAGCCCAAGCGGGGAGCTGTTTTTT.

The V call is TRBV3-1 (or the pseudogene TRBV3-2), the J call TRBJ2-5; D possibly matches TRBD1 or TRBD2 (5 bases each). Between the trimmed V and J ends, which lost 4 bases and 1 base, there was a span of 13 bases. Germline V gene data show CDR1 as LGHDT and CDR2 as YNNKEL (reference sequence). The CDR3 is 15 amino acids. The CDR3 loop is CASSPRPGTQETQYF. The CDR3, as DNA: TGTGCCAGCAGCCCCCGTCCGGGGACCCAAGAGACCCAGTACTTC.

The rearrangement uses TRBV6-5 and TRBJ1-1; tentatively, D is TRBD1 (5 bases). Germline loops: CDR1 MNHEY, CDR2 SVGAGI. The CDR3 extends over 14 amino acids. The V and J ends lost 6 bases and 5 bases respectively, with 16 bases between them. Written as DNA, the CDR3 is TGTGCCAGCAGGCTCACAGGAGGGGATACTGAAGCTTTCTTT. It is translated as CASRLTGGDTEAFF.

This clone was found once. The rearrangement joins TRBV2 to TRBJ2-5; D possibly corresponds to TRBD2 (5 bases). V lost 4 bases to trimming and J lost 10 bases, with 19 bases between them. The CDR3 consists of 14 residues. Germline V gene data show CDR1 as SNHLY and CDR2 as FYNNEI. The CDR3 region has the DNA TGTGCCAGCAGTGTAGTGGCGGGCCTCACGGGCCAGTACTTC. Residues: CASSVVAGLTGQYF.

The chain's CDR3 is CATSESERGNNEQFF. Written as DNA, the CDR3 is TGTGCCACCAGTGAGTCTGAACGGGGCAACAATGAGCAGTTCTTC. The chain uses TRBV24-1 and TRBJ2-1; D may correspond to TRBD1 or TRBD2 (5 bases each). CDR3 length equals 15 residues. Trimming pared 4 bases from V and 5 bases from J, leaving 14 bases between. Germline CDR1 is KGHDR and CDR2 is SFDVKD.

The chain recombines TRBV6-5 with TRBJ1-4, with D possibly matching TRBD1 (5 bases). Germline CDR1 is MNHEY and CDR2 is SVGAGI. The V end lost 5 bases, the J end lost 0 bases, and 10 bases lay between the germline ends. The CDR3 sequence is 15 residues long. CDR3 nucleotide sequence: TGTGCCAGCAGTCTAGTAGGGGCAACTAATGAAAAACTGTTTTTT. Its translation is CASSLVGATNEKLFF.

The chain has TRBV3-1 (or the pseudogene TRBV3-2) and TRBJ1-1, with D unresolved. V lost 4 bases and J 3 bases, leaving 3 bases between the germline ends. Germline values: CDR1 LGHDT, CDR2 YNNKEL (reference sequence). The CDR3 is 11 amino acids. The CDR3 coding sequence is TGTGCCAGCAGCCGTGACACTGAAGCTTTCTTT. Translated, it gives CASSRDTEAFF.

This rearrangement joins TRBV5-1 to TRBJ2-3; TRBD2 aligns across 8 bases. V was pared by 8 bases and J by 0 bases, with 8 bases of the junction left unmatched. This CDR3 contains 15 residues. Per germline, CDR1 SGHRS and CDR2 YFSETQ. CDR3 sequence: CASAGGALSTDTQYF. The CDR3 DNA follows: TGCGCCAGTGCCGGGGGGGCTCTGAGCACAGATACGCAGTATTTT.

The CDR3: CASSQNRGAYGYTF. CDR3 DNA sequence: TGTGCCAGCAGCCAAAACAGGGGGGCCTATGGCTACACCTTC. The rearrangement uses TRBV7-8 and TRBJ1-2, with 8 bases fitting TRBD1. The CDR3 covers 14 residues. Trimming at V came to 5 bases and at J to 4 bases, leaving 6 bases not matched to a gene. From germline, CDR1 is SGHVS and CDR2 FQNEAQ.

The CDR3 DNA is TGTGCCATCAGTCAAGGGGTGACTGAAGCTTTCTTT. Translation gives CAISQGVTEAFF. J is TRBJ1-1 and V is TRBV10-3; D is possibly TRBD1 (5 bases). This CDR3 is 12 amino acids long. Germline CDR1 and CDR2: ENHRY and SYGVKD. V lost 5 bases to trimming and J lost 5 bases, with 9 bases between them.